These 5 T cell receptor beta chains were sequenced from one sample in a study of OX40 agonist ivuxolimab in advanced cancers. The method was immunoSEQ multiplex PCR; TCRdb's version includes in-frame clones alone and lacks a portion of them. The sample holds about 27,000 clones; roughly 90% are singletons and the top ten take less than 30%. Sequences were derived from CD4+ or CD8+ T cells sorted from blood, sampled in a trial of the OX40 agonist ivuxolimab. These receptors were taken from an adult with an advanced solid tumor such as melanoma, head and neck, liver or kidney cancer.

This chain links TRBV4-1 with TRBJ1-1; the match to TRBD1 covers 8 bases. Germline values: CDR1 MGHRA, CDR2 YSYEKL. This CDR3 is 15 amino acids long. J gave up 0 bases and V 2 bases, and 2 bases lay outside the gene matches. CDR3 sequence reads: CASSQHRGMNTEAFF. For the CDR3, the DNA is TGCGCCAGCAGCCAACACAGGGGGATGAACACTGAAGCTTTCTTT.

The J gene is TRBJ1-1, the V gene TRBV4-2, with a tentative D call TRBD1 (5 bases). V lost 8 bases and J 0 bases, leaving 10 bases between the germline ends. Germline V gene sequence: CDR1 LGHNA, CDR2 YNFKEQ. The CDR3 consists of 13 residues. The DNA of the CDR3 is TGTGCCAGCGGAATGACAGTGAACACTGAAGCTTTCTTT. It translates to CASGMTVNTEAFF.

The genes are TRBV7-3 and TRBJ2-3; D may match TRBD1 or TRBD2 (6 bases each). The germline V gene encodes CDR1 SGHTA and CDR2 FQGTGA. This CDR3 is 17 amino acids long. With 4 bases removed from V and 7 bases from J, the gap between germline ends came to 24 bases. The CDR3: CASSYLPRGQGSNTQYF. CDR3 in DNA: TGTGCCAGCAGCTATCTGCCCCGGGGGCAGGGATCAAATACGCAGTATTTT.

The genes are TRBV5-5 and TRBJ2-3, with D tentatively TRBD1 (5 bases). Trimming removed 4 bases at V and 0 bases at J, with 12 bases between. The germline V gene encodes CDR1 SGHKS and CDR2 YYEKEE (reference sequence). The CDR3 has 15 amino acids. The CDR3 protein is CASSLGDSSTDTQYF. Here the CDR3 DNA reads TGTGCCAGCAGCCTCGGAGACAGCAGCACAGATACGCAGTATTTT.

The rearrangement uses TRBV5-4 and TRBJ2-5; D unresolved. Germline V lookup: CDR1 SGHNT, CDR2 YYREEE (reference sequence). CDR3 length equals 14 residues. V lost 1 base, J lost 2 bases, and 9 bases lay in between. CDR3: CASSLRQEQETQYF. CDR3 nucleotide sequence: TGTGCCAGCAGCTTGCGTCAGGAGCAAGAGACCCAGTACTTC.